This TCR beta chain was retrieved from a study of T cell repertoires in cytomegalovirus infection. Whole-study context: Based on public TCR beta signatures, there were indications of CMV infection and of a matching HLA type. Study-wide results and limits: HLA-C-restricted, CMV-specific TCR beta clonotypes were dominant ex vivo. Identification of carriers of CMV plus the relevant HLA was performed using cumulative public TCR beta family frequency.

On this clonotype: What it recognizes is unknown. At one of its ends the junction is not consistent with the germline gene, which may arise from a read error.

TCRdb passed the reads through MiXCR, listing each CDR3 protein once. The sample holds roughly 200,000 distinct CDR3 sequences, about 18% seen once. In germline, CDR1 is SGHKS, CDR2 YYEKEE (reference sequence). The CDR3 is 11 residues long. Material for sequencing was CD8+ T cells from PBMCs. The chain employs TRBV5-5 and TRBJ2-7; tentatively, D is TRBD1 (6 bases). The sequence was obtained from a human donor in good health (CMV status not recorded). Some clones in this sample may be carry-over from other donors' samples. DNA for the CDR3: TGTGCCAGCAGCTTGGGGCAGGGGACGAACTTC. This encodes CASSLGQGTNF. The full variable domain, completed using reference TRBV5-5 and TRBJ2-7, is DAGVTQSPTHLIKTRGQQVTLRCSPISGHKSVSWYQQVLGQGPQFIFQYYEKEERGRGNFPDRFSARQFPNYSSELNVNALLLGDSALYLCASSLGQGTNFGPGTRLTVT.